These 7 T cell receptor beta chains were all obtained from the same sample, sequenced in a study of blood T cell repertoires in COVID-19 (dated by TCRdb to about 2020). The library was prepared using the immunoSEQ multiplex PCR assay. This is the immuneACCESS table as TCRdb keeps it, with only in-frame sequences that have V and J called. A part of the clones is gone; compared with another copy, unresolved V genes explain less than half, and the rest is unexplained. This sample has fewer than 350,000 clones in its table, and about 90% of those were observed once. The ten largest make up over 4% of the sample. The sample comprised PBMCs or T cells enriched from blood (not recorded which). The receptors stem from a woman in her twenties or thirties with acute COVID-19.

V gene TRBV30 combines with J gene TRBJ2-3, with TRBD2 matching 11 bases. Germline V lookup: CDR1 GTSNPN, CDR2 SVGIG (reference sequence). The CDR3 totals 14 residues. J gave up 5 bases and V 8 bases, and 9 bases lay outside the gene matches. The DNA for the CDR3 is TGTGCCGGATCACTAGCGGGAGTCGGAGATACGCAGTATTTT. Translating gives CAGSLAGVGDTQYF.

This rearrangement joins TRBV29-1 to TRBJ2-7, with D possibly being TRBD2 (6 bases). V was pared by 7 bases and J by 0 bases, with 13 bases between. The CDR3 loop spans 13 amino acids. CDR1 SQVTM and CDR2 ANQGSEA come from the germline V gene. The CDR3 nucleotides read TGCAGCGCTGCGGGGATAAGCTCCTACGAGCAGTACTTC. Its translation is CSAAGISSYEQYF.

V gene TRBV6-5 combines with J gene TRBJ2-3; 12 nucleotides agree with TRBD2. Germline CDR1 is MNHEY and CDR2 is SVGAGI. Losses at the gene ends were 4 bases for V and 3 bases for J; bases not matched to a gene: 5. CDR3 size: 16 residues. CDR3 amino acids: CASSFLAGGGTDTQYF. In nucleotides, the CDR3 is TGTGCCAGCAGTTTCCTAGCGGGAGGGGGAACAGATACGCAGTATTTT.

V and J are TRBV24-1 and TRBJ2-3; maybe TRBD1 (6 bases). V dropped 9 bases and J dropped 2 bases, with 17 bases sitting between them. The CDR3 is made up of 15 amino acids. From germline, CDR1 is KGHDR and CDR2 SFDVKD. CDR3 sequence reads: CATSSSGQYTDTQYF. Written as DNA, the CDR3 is TGTGCCACCTCTTCATCTGGACAGTACACAGATACGCAGTATTTT.

The CDR3, as DNA: TGCGCCAGCAGCGATCTAGGGGACAAGGACACCGGGGAGCTGTTTTTT. It specifies CASSDLGDKDTGELFF. J is TRBJ2-2 and V is TRBV5-1, with a weak D call TRBD1 (6 bases). The ends were cut back, 4 bases at V and 3 bases at J, with 16 bases in the middle. The CDR3 consists of 16 residues. The germline gives CDR1 SGHRS, CDR2 YFSETQ.

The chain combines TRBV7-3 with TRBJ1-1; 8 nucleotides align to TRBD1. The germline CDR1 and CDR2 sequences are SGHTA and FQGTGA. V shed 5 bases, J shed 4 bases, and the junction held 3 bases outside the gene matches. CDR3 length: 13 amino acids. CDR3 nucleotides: TGTGCCAGCAGCCCCACAGGGGGCACTGAAGCTTTCTTT. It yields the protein CASSPTGGTEAFF.

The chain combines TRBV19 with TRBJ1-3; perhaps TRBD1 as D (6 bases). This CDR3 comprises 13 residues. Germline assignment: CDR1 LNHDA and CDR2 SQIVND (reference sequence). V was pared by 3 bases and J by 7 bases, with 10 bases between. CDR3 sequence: CASSIGQGNTIYF. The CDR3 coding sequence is TGTGCCAGTAGTATCGGCCAGGGGAACACCATATATTTT.